This T cell receptor beta chain is drawn from a study of spatial heterogeneity in lung cancer (dated by TCRdb to 2018 to 2020). In the study overall: More beta-chain than alpha-chain transcripts were consistently detected, likely reflecting higher beta-chain transcript abundance. TCR alpha and beta repertoires were quantitatively compared across multiple tumor regions, matched nontumor lung and blood in non-small cell lung cancer. In tumor regions, TCR transcript counts showed a strong correlation with a T cell transcriptional module score from matched bulk RNA-seq. TCR repertoire features were related to nonsynonymous mutation counts determined by whole-exome sequencing of tumor tissue. In the raw uncorrected reads, each unique combination of TCR and UMI appeared more than ten times on average. Both alpha and beta chains were TCR-sequenced in samples taken at surgery, namely 220 tumor regions, fewer than 80 matched nontumor lung samples and approximately 51 PBMC samples. What the authors observed across the whole study: The number of expanded intratumoral alpha and beta TCRs correlated with the tumor nonsynonymous mutation count. Counts of ubiquitous and regional expanded TCRs correlated with counts of ubiquitous and regional nonsynonymous mutations, respectively. Additional single-cell paired TCR alpha and beta sequencing was considered necessary to confirm, at a functional level, the hypothesis that regional TCRs recognize regional mutations. TCR-seq coverage of tumor T cells was estimated to be only 7% to 7.5% for alpha chains and more than 11% for beta chains.

What the time point label conveys for this sample: sample taken at primary tumor resection. Samples were obtained from approximately 72 patients with early-stage, untreated non-small cell lung cancer from the lung TRACERx cohort. TCR sequencing used whole RNA extracted from tumor and nontumor lung tissue, or from cryopreserved PBMC samples, without cell sorting. Only patients for whom sufficient RNA was available from at least two tumor regions were selected for TCR sequencing. Before selection, tumor and adjacent nontumor lung specimens were reviewed by a lung pathologist. This clonotype showed up many times. The antigen it binds to is not known. There are no base qualities to consult, and no much larger clone falls within one base. The germline V gene (reference sequence) specifies MNHEY as CDR1 and SMNVEV as CDR2. Unmatched junction bases come to 2, with V trimmed by 5 bases and J by 1 base. The CDR3 goes from the cysteine to the phenylalanine over 14 residues. CDR3 DNA is the only sequence kept; it has 42 bases, read in frame from the first base.

Libraries were constructed by 5' RACE. Sequencing was performed on a NextSeq 500. To allow correction of PCR and sequencing errors, the TCR library protocol tagged every TCR cDNA molecule with a unique molecular identifier. As for how the authors treated the data: TCR identification, UMI-based error correction and CDR3 extraction were performed with Decombinator tools. TCRs above a frequency of 2 per 1,000, corresponding to the top 1% of the tumor frequency distribution, were defined as expanded. Expanded tumor TCRs statistically deemed absent (corrected P<0.05) from at least one tumor region were classed as regional, and all other expanded tumor TCRs were classed as ubiquitous. Renyi diversity was calculated using the R vegan package after each repertoire was subsampled 100 times to 5,000 TCRs. CDR3 similarity networks were built from amino acid triplet string-kernel similarity, connecting CDR3s with pairwise similarity above 0.82. The public reads were reprocessed in TCRdb via fastp at Q25 and MiXCR, keeping in-frame beta chains. Each record represents a unique CDR3 protein, reported with the most common genes and DNA among its rows. TCRdb, not the original authors, processed these V and J calls. Here the sample has about 12,000 distinct CDR3 sequences; around 5% occur a single time. Around 39% of the sample comes from the top ten.

The sequence links TRBV27 to TRBJ2-5; the junction holds 9 bases that match TRBD2. The sample was lung tumor tissue, taken at surgery. The receptor's source is a male donor with early-stage non-small cell lung cancer. In nucleotides, the sequence is TGTGCCAGCAGTCGCGGGGGGGCCCAAGAGACCCAGTACTTC. It translates as CASSRGGAQETQYF.